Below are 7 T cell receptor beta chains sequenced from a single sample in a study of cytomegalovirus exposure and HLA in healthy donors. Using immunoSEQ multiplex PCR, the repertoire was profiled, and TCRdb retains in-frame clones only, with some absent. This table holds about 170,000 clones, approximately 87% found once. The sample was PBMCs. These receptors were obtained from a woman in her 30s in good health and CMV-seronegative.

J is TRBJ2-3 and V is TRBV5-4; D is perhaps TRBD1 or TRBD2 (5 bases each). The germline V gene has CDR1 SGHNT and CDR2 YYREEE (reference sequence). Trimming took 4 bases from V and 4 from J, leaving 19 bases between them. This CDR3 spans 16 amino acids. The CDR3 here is CASSQDRDGAADTQYF. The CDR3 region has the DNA TGTGCCAGCAGCCAAGATAGGGACGGGGCTGCAGATACGCAGTATTTT.

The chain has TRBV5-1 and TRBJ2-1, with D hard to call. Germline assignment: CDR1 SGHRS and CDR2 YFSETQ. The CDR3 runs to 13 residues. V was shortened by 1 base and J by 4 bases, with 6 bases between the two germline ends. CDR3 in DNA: TGCGCCAGCAGCTTGAACGGGTACAATGAGCAGTTCTTC. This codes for CASSLNGYNEQFF.

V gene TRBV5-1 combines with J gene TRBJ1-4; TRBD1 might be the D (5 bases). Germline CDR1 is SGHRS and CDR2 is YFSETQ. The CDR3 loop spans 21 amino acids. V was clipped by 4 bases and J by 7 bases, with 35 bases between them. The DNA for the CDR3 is TGCGCCAGCAGCCCCCGGGGACCACAGGTTCCGGGGTCCGGATACCGTGAAAAACTGTTTTTT. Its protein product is CASSPRGPQVPGSGYREKLFF.

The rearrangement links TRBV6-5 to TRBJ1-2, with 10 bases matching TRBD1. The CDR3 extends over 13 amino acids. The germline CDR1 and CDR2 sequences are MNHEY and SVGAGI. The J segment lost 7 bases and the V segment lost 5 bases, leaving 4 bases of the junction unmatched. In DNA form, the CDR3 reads TGTGCCAGCAGTGGGACAGGGGACCCTGGCTACACCTTC. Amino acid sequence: CASSGTGDPGYTF.

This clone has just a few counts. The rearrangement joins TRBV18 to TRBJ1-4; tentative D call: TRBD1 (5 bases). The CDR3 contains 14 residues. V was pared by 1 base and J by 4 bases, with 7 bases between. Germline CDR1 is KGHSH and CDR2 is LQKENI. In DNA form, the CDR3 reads TGTGCCAGCTCACCACGGCAGGGTAATGAAAAACTGTTTTTT. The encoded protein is CASSPRQGNEKLFF.

For the CDR3, the DNA is TGTGCCAGCAACACAGTTACAAGGAGCACAGATACGCAGTATTTT. It encodes CASNTVTRSTDTQYF. The rearrangement uses TRBV4-2 and TRBJ2-3; no reliable D call. V lost 7 bases, J lost 0 bases, and 14 bases lay in between. The CDR3 has 15 residues. CDR1 and CDR2 from the germline V gene are LGHNA and YNFKEQ.

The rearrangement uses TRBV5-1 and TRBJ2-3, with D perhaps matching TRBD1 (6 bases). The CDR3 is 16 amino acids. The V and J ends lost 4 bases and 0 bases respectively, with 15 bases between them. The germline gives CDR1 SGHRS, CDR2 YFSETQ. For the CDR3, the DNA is TGCGCCAGCAGCCTTTATCGAGGACAGAGCACAGATACGCAGTATTTT. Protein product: CASSLYRGQSTDTQYF.